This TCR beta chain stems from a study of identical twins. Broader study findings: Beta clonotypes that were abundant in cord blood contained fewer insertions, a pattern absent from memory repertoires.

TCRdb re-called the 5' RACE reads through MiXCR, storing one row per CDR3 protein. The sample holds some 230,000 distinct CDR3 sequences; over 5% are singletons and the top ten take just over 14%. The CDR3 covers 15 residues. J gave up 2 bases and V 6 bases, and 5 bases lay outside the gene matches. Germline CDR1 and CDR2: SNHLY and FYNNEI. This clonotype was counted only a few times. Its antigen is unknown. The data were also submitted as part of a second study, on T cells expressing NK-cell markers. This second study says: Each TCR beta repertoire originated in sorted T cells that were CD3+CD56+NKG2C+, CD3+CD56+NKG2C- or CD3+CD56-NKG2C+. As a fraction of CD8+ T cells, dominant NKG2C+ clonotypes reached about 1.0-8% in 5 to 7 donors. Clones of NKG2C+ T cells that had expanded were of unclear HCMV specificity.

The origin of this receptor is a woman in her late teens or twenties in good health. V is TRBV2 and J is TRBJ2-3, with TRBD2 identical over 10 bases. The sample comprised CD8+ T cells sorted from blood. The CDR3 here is CASRITSGVTDTQYF. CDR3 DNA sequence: TGTGCCAGCAGGATTACTAGCGGGGTCACAGATACGCAGTATTTT.